This T cell receptor beta chain originates from a study of T cells in Graves' hyperthyroidism and ophthalmopathy. As for the study in general: Peripheral blood was secured at the point of initial diagnosis, before any treatment. The study, taken as a whole, reports: Ophthalmopathy could be told apart from stable hyperthyroidism with a 13 V-J model. Most thyroid clonotypes that were expanded above 0.001 also turned up in blood.

As to this clonotype: The antigen remains undetermined.

Amplification targeted TCR beta CDR3 regions from RNA transcripts. When the TCR CDR3 underwent first-round RT-PCR, the HTBI primer set was used. Via MiXCR, TCRdb re-called the multiplex PCR reads, giving one row per CDR3 protein. Among some 800,000 distinct CDR3 sequences listed, approximately 40% were seen once. Germline assignment: CDR1 MGHDK and CDR2 SYGVNS. V lost 6 bases to trimming and J lost 3 bases; unmatched junction nucleotides: 8. The CDR3 loop spans 16 amino acids. Every diagnosis used clinical symptoms, serum thyroxine and TRAb, thyroid ultrasound and orbital computed tomography. This TCR was recovered from a man aged 18 to 35 with Graves' hyperthyroidism. Sample: blood. The chain has TRBV25-1 and TRBJ1-2; 12 positions match TRBD1. The CDR3 region has the DNA TGTGCCAGCAGCCAGGGGGGACAGGGGGCGGACTATGGCTACACCTTC. Amino acids: CASSQGGQGADYGYTF.